Following are 15 T cell receptor beta chains from one sample sequenced in a study of graft-versus-host responses after intestinal transplantation. Using immunoSEQ multiplex PCR, the repertoire was profiled, and TCRdb retains in-frame clones only, with some absent. In the table there are tens of thousands of clones, about 89% of which are singletons. Lymphocytes from graft epithelium and lamina propria were isolated. Specimen: ileum tissue, collected roughly 390 days after transplant. These receptors originate from a human patient who received an intestinal transplant, so some T cells may come from the graft donor.

The V call is TRBV6-5, the J call TRBJ2-7, with 11 bases fitting TRBD2. This CDR3 is built from 16 residues. CDR1 and CDR2 from the germline V gene are MNHEY and SVGAGI. V lost 0 bases, J lost 5 bases, and 6 bases stayed unmatched. The CDR3 sequence: CASSYSTSGSVHEQYF. The CDR3 nucleotides read TGTGCCAGCAGTTACTCAACTAGCGGGAGTGTCCACGAGCAGTACTTC.

The chain combines TRBV6-5 with TRBJ2-2; D is unresolved. Germline assignment: CDR1 MNHEY and CDR2 SVGAGI. V lost 2 bases and J lost 1, with 11 bases in between. This CDR3 spans 16 amino acids. The DNA of the CDR3 is TGTGCCAGCAGTTACGTCGGGCGGCTGAACACCGGGGAGCTGTTTTTT. Its protein is CASSYVGRLNTGELFF.

The CDR3 bases are TGTGCCAGCAGCTTAGGGCCCGCCGGGGAGCTGTTTTTT. Translating it yields CASSLGPAGELFF. The J gene is TRBJ2-2, the V gene TRBV7-2; D gene unclear. Germline V gene lookup returns CDR1 SGHTA and CDR2 FQGNSA. CDR3 length equals 13 residues. The ends were cut back, 1 base at V and 6 bases at J, with 6 bases in the middle.

The gene calls are TRBV15 and TRBJ1-2; D may be TRBD1 (5 bases). The ends were cut back, 7 bases at V and 2 bases at J, with 14 bases in the middle. The CDR3 is made up of 14 amino acids. Germline CDR1 is LNHNV and CDR2 is YYDKDF (reference sequence). The CDR3, as DNA: TGTGCCACCACCCCAGGCAGGGACAACTATGGCTACACCTTC. Translation gives CATTPGRDNYGYTF.

The rearrangement uses TRBV7-3 and TRBJ2-3; TRBD2 matches 9 bases. Unmatched junction bases numbered 9, after V lost 4 bases and J lost 7 bases. Germline CDR1 SGHTA, CDR2 FQGTGA. The CDR3 consists of 15 residues. CDR3 coding DNA: TGTGCCAGCAGCTCCGCGGGACTAGCCGCGAATACGCAGTATTTT. This gives the protein CASSSAGLAANTQYF.

The rearrangement joins TRBV6-6 to TRBJ1-2, with a tentative D call TRBD1 (5 bases). This CDR3 comprises 14 residues. Trimming cost V 8 bases and J 1 base, with 14 bases left between them. Germline-derived CDR1 and CDR2 are MNHNY and SVGAGI (reference sequence). CDR3 sequence: CASCDPGHNYGYTF. In DNA, the CDR3 is TGTGCCAGCTGCGACCCAGGACATAACTATGGCTACACCTTC.

The chain recombines TRBV6-1 with TRBJ1-4; possible D gene TRBD1, 5 bases. Trimming took 3 bases from V and 1 from J, leaving 9 bases between them. The V gene's germline CDR1 is MNHNS and CDR2 SASEGT. This CDR3 contains 15 residues. DNA of the CDR3: TGTGCCAGCAGTGAGGGGACCGGAACTAATGAAAAACTGTTTTTT. Its protein is CASSEGTGTNEKLFF.

J is TRBJ1-3 and V is TRBV9, with 8 bases aligning to TRBD1. Germline values: CDR1 SGDLS, CDR2 YYNGEE. Trimming removed 0 bases from V and 0 bases from J; junction bases left unmatched: 5. The CDR3 runs to 17 residues. The CDR3 nucleotides are TGTGCCAGCAGCGTAGATGCGGGGACAGGCTCTGGAAACACCATATATTTT. Its protein product is CASSVDAGTGSGNTIYF.

The chain is built from TRBV6-5 and TRBJ1-2, with 7 bases identical to TRBD1. Per germline, CDR1 MNHEY and CDR2 SVGAGI. The CDR3 runs 12 residues. Losses at the gene ends were 5 bases for V and 8 bases for J; bases not matched to a gene: 5. The CDR3 here is CASSEQGRGYTF. CDR3 DNA: TGTGCCAGCAGTGAACAGGGGAGGGGCTACACCTTC.

The rearrangement links TRBV6-5 to TRBJ2-5; tentatively, D is TRBD1 or TRBD2 (5 bases each). The DNA matches TRBJ2-7 better at its end, which makes the J call doubtful. Per the germline V gene, CDR1 is MNHEY and CDR2 is SVGAGI. This CDR3 region has 14 residues. CDR3 DNA: TGTGCCAGCAGTCCCATGGGGGACTCCTACGAGCAGTACTTC. This translates into CASSPMGDSYEQYF.

The CDR3 nucleotides are TGTGCCAGCATTAGGGACAGGGAGTACAATGAGCAGTTCTTC. Encoded protein: CASIRDREYNEQFF. The chain carries TRBV6-6 and TRBJ2-1; 9 nucleotides match TRBD1. Germline-derived CDR1 and CDR2 are MNHNY and SVGAGI (reference sequence). Trimming removed 7 bases from V and 4 bases from J; junction bases left unmatched: 5. The CDR3 spans 14 residues.

This clone was recorded a few times. The chain recombines TRBV5-5 with TRBJ1-5, with D uncertain. This CDR3 is built from 14 residues. Trimming removed 0 bases from V and 3 bases from J, with 7 bases in between. Germline CDR1 reads SGHKS; CDR2 reads YYEKEE (reference sequence). This CDR3 reads CASSLEGSNQPQHF. The CDR3 coding sequence is TGTGCCAGCAGCTTGGAGGGTTCCAATCAGCCCCAGCATTTT.

V gene TRBV5-6 combines with J gene TRBJ2-7, with D perhaps given as TRBD1 or TRBD2 (5 bases each). The CDR3 loop spans 15 amino acids. The V and J ends lost 4 bases and 4 bases respectively, with 18 bases between them. Germline lookup yields CDR1 SGHDT and CDR2 YYEEEE. The CDR3 loop is CASSDAGAYIYEQYF. In DNA form, the CDR3 reads TGTGCCAGCAGCGATGCCGGGGCTTATATTTACGAGCAGTACTTC.

The V gene is TRBV5-1, the J gene TRBJ1-3, with D perhaps matching TRBD1 (5 bases). CDR1 is SGHRS, CDR2 YFSETQ, per germline. V lost 8 bases and J lost 5, with 14 bases in between. There are 13 residues in the CDR3. In DNA form, the CDR3 reads TGCGCCAGGGGCGGGGGAGAACGAAACACCATATATTTT. Residues: CARGGGERNTIYF.

The rearrangement links TRBV6-5 to TRBJ1-6; 9 positions match TRBD1. From germline, CDR1 is MNHEY and CDR2 SVGAGI. This CDR3 has 13 residues. The V and J ends lost 8 bases and 10 bases, in that order; junction bases with no gene match: 6. CDR3: CASFDRGSSPLHF. Here the CDR3 DNA reads TGTGCCAGCTTTGACAGGGGGAGCTCACCCCTCCACTTT.